Below, 26 T cell receptor beta chains from the same sample are listed, as sequenced in a study of cytomegalovirus exposure and HLA in healthy donors. Both 60 Vbeta primers and 13 Jbeta primers went into the PCR. Generated by immunoSEQ multiplex PCR, the TCRdb table keeps only in-frame clones and is missing some. The sample holds approximately 110,000 clones; over 75% are singletons and the top ten take 2% to 3%. Sequencing was carried out using PBMCs. Every receptor here comes from a woman aged 18 to 35 in good health and CMV-seronegative.

V and J are TRBV6-4 and TRBJ2-3, with TRBD2 matching over 7 bases. V lost 10 bases to trimming and J lost 5 bases; unmatched junction nucleotides: 6. The CDR3 covers 12 residues. The V gene's germline CDR1 is MRHNA and CDR2 SNTAGT. This CDR3 is CATRDYRDTQYF. The CDR3, as DNA: TGTGCCACCCGGGACTACCGAGATACGCAGTATTTT.

The V gene is TRBV6-5, the J gene TRBJ1-3, with TRBD1 matching over 7 bases. J was trimmed by 4 bases and V by 0 bases; bases with no gene match: 3. Germline values: CDR1 MNHEY, CDR2 SVGAGI. The length of the CDR3 is 15 residues. The CDR3: CASSYSTGTGNTIYF. Here the CDR3 DNA reads TGTGCCAGCAGTTACTCGACAGGGACGGGAAACACCATATATTTT.

The J gene is TRBJ1-2, the V gene TRBV27; 7 nucleotides align to TRBD1. The CDR3 has 13 amino acids. With 4 bases clipped from V and 6 bases from J, the junction kept 5 bases outside the gene matches. Germline V gives CDR1 MNHEY, CDR2 SMNVEV (reference sequence). CDR3 protein: CASSSRQGNGYTF. In DNA, the CDR3 is TGTGCCAGCAGTTCCCGACAGGGAAATGGCTACACCTTC.

This clone has a single count. One end of the junction varies from germline; a read error may be responsible. The V and J genes are TRBV2 and TRBJ1-5, with TRBD1 matching over 8 bases. Germline CDR1 is SNHLY and CDR2 is FYNNEI. The CDR3 totals 14 residues. DNA for the CDR3: TGTGCCGGCAGCGGGACAGGAGGGAATCAGCCCCAGCATTTT. It specifies CAGSGTGGNQPQHF.

The V and J genes are TRBV28 and TRBJ2-5; unclear D gene. TRBJ2-7 matches the DNA end more closely, so the J call is doubtful. Looked up from germline, CDR1 is MDHEN and CDR2 is SYDVKM. CDR3 size: 11 residues. The CDR3 protein is CASSPDYEQYF. CDR3 nucleotide sequence: TGTGCCAGCAGCCCCGACTACGAGCAGTACTTC.

This rearrangement joins TRBV7-2 to TRBJ2-7; 7 nucleotides match TRBD1. CDR1 and CDR2 (germline): SGHTA, FQGNSA. The CDR3 loop spans 15 amino acids. V was clipped by 1 base and J by 4 bases; unmatched bases: 7. The CDR3 loop is CASSLGDSPSYEQYF. The DNA of the CDR3 is TGTGCCAGCAGCTTAGGGGACAGCCCCTCTTACGAGCAGTACTTC.

The chain recombines TRBV10-2 with TRBJ1-5; TRBD1 aligns across 7 bases. Germline values: CDR1 WSHSY, CDR2 SAAADI. V lost 0 bases to trimming and J lost 5 bases; unmatched junction nucleotides: 1. The CDR3 is 14 residues long. CDR3 nucleotide sequence: TGCGCCAGCAGTGAGTCCAGGGGGGATCAGCCCCAGCATTTT. Translated, it gives CASSESRGDQPQHF.

This chain links TRBV4-3 with TRBJ2-6; D gene ambiguous. Germline CDR1 LGHNA, CDR2 YSLEER. The CDR3 consists of 15 residues. V lost 1 base and J lost 1, with 5 bases in between. CDR3: CASSQGHSGANVLTF. DNA for the CDR3: TGCGCCAGCAGCCAAGGGCATTCTGGGGCCAACGTCCTGACTTTC.

This clone was seen more than once but under ten times. The chain combines TRBV2 with TRBJ1-1, with 7 bases that match TRBD1. After removal of 6 bases from V and 10 bases from J, the junction contained 5 bases not matched to a gene. Germline V gene lookup returns CDR1 SNHLY and CDR2 FYNNEI. The CDR3 runs to 11 residues. This chain's CDR3 is CASRTGNPAFF. The CDR3 DNA is TGTGCCAGCAGGACAGGGAACCCAGCTTTCTTT.

The rearrangement uses TRBV14 and TRBJ1-1; tentative D call: TRBD1 (6 bases). Germline CDR1 and CDR2: SGHDN and FVKESK. This CDR3 has 16 residues. With 1 base removed from V and 5 bases from J, the gap between germline ends came to 17 bases. In DNA, the CDR3 is TGTGCCAGCAGCCAAGGAATTACAGGGAGCGGAACTGAAGCTTTCTTT. It is translated as CASSQGITGSGTEAFF.

This chain connects TRBV4-1 to TRBJ1-5; D uncertain. Trimming pared 4 bases from V and 4 bases from J, leaving 8 bases between. The CDR3 has 13 residues. The germline V gene has CDR1 MGHRA and CDR2 YSYEKL. CDR3 protein: CASSLHRNQPQHF. The CDR3 DNA reads as TGCGCCAGCAGCCTTCACAGAAATCAGCCCCAGCATTTT.

The table lists this clone with a count of one. V and J are TRBV4-3 and TRBJ1-2; D is undetermined. The CDR3 consists of 16 residues. Germline V lookup: CDR1 LGHNA, CDR2 YSLEER. V lost 0 bases and J 6 bases, leaving 17 bases between the germline ends. The CDR3 loop is CASSQDTAGRRDGYTF. The CDR3 DNA reads TGCGCCAGCAGCCAAGATACAGCAGGCCGACGAGATGGCTACACCTTC.

V is TRBV10-3 and J is TRBJ1-6; the match to TRBD1 covers 8 bases. V gave up 6 bases and J gave up 10 bases; unmatched junction bases: 5. There are 13 residues in the CDR3. Germline CDR1 ENHRY, CDR2 SYGVKD. This CDR3 reads CAIRTGDTSPLHF. CDR3 nucleotides: TGTGCCATCAGGACAGGGGATACCTCACCCCTCCACTTT.

This clone was counted only a few times. V and J are TRBV5-6 and TRBJ2-1; 13 bases fit TRBD2. Germline V gene data show CDR1 as SGHDT and CDR2 as YYEEEE. CDR3 size: 15 residues. V trimming: 6 bases; J trimming: 8 bases; junction bases outside the gene matches: 8. The CDR3 sequence: CASTTGTSGIHEQFF. CDR3 nucleotide sequence: TGTGCCAGCACCACCGGGACTAGCGGGATACATGAGCAGTTCTTC. Combining the CDR3 with reference TRBV5-6 and TRBJ2-1 gives the whole variable domain DAGVTQSPTHLIKTRGQQVTLRCSPKSGHDTVSWYQQALGQGPQFIFQYYEEEERQRGNFPDRFSGHQFPNYSSELNVNALLLGDSALYLCASTTGTSGIHEQFFGPGTRLTVL.

In its sample, this clone was seen a few times. V and J are TRBV5-1 and TRBJ2-3; TRBD2 aligns across 8 bases. Looked up from germline, CDR1 is SGHRS and CDR2 is YFSETQ. CDR3 length: 15 residues. V lost 3 bases, J lost 0 bases, and 3 bases stayed unmatched. The DNA of the CDR3 is TGCGCCAGCAGCTCCTCGGGGGGGAGCACAGATACGCAGTATTTT. Amino acid sequence: CASSSSGGSTDTQYF.

The chain has TRBV5-6 and TRBJ2-3; D might be TRBD2 (7 bases). Trimming took off 0 bases at V and 4 bases at J, with 15 bases between the two ends. The germline V gene encodes CDR1 SGHDT and CDR2 YYEEEE. CDR3 length: 16 residues. The CDR3 DNA sequence: TGTGCCAGCAGCTTGGTCGGGGAGGGGGTTTCAGATACGCAGTATTTT. Its protein product is CASSLVGEGVSDTQYF. Based on the CDR3 plus reference TRBV5-6 and TRBJ2-3, the full variable domain is DAGVTQSPTHLIKTRGQQVTLRCSPKSGHDTVSWYQQALGQGPQFIFQYYEEEERQRGNFPDRFSGHQFPNYSSELNVNALLLGDSALYLCASSLVGEGVSDTQYFGPGTRLTVL.

The gene calls are TRBV5-5 and TRBJ1-4, with 7 bases lining up with TRBD1. Per germline, CDR1 SGHKS and CDR2 YYEKEE (reference sequence). The CDR3 spans 16 residues. V lost 3 bases, J lost 5 bases, and 10 bases stayed unmatched. Here the CDR3 reads CASSSRPDRENEKLFF. Here the CDR3 DNA reads TGTGCCAGCAGCTCCCGACCAGACAGGGAGAATGAAAAACTGTTTTTT.

V gene TRBV5-4 combines with J gene TRBJ2-1, with D perhaps matching TRBD2 (5 bases). Germline V lookup: CDR1 SGHNT, CDR2 YYREEE (reference sequence). Trimming took 6 bases from V and 8 from J, leaving 15 bases between them. The length of the CDR3 is 13 residues. CDR3 sequence: CASIPRGSDEQFF. In nucleotides, the CDR3 is TGTGCCAGCATCCCTCGGGGAAGCGATGAGCAGTTCTTC.

The genes are TRBV5-5 and TRBJ2-3; 8 nucleotides match TRBD2. The CDR3 consists of 13 residues. CDR1 and CDR2 (germline): SGHKS, YYEKEE (reference sequence). The ends lost 5 bases at V and 1 base at J; junction bases unmatched: 0. CDR3 protein: CASRRGGTDTQYF. CDR3 bases: TGTGCCAGCAGGCGGGGGGGCACAGATACGCAGTATTTT.

This clone was seen once. The CDR3 is CASSIGGHRGNTEAFF. CDR3 nucleotides: TGTGCCAGTAGTATAGGTGGACACAGGGGGAACACTGAAGCTTTCTTT. This chain joins TRBV19 and TRBJ1-1; 7 positions match TRBD1. Losses at the gene ends were 1 base for V and 1 base for J; bases not matched to a gene: 6. This CDR3 comprises 16 residues. Germline-derived CDR1 and CDR2 are LNHDA and SQIVND (reference sequence).

This clone was seen a few times. The CDR3 nucleotides read TGTGCCAGCAGCTTACCTTCGAGCAGCAATCAGCCCCAGCATTTT. Translating it yields CASSLPSSSNQPQHF. This chain connects TRBV5-5 to TRBJ1-5; D remains unclear. Trimming removed 2 bases from V and 1 base from J, with 10 bases in between. The CDR3 spans 15 residues. Germline CDR1 and CDR2: SGHKS and YYEKEE (reference sequence).

V gene TRBV21-1 combines with J gene TRBJ1-5; the table calls TRBD1, which could not be checked here. TRBV21-1 is a listed pseudogene. The CDR3 is 18 amino acids. The CDR3 DNA reads TGTGCCGGCATAACCGGGACAGCCACAAGAGGTGGCAATCAGCCCCAGCATTTT. It specifies CAGITGTATRGGNQPQHF.

The chain combines TRBV29-1 with TRBJ2-5; D possibly corresponds to TRBD2 (6 bases). The CDR3 has 12 residues. Germline values: CDR1 SQVTM, CDR2 ANQGSEA. Trimming took 7 bases from V and 0 from J, leaving 9 bases between them. In DNA form, the CDR3 reads TGCAGCGCAGGGAGGTACCAAGAGACCCAGTACTTC. It yields the protein CSAGRYQETQYF.

This clone was detected only once. V and J are TRBV7-9 and TRBJ2-2; D not certain. CDR3 length: 16 amino acids. V was pared by 1 base and J by 2 bases, with 11 bases between. Germline lookup yields CDR1 SEHNR and CDR2 FQNEAQ (reference sequence). CDR3 sequence reads: CASSLGLSGNTGELFF. As DNA, the CDR3 is TGTGCCAGCAGCTTAGGTTTATCGGGTAACACCGGGGAGCTGTTTTTT. The variable domain in full, completed from reference TRBV7-9 and TRBJ2-2, reads DTGVSQNPRHKITKRGQNVTFRCDPISEHNRLYWYRQTLGQGPEFLTYFQNEAQLEKSRLLSDRFSAERPKGSFSTLEIQRTEQGDSAMYLCASSLGLSGNTGELFFGEGSRLTVL.

The chain uses TRBV6-5 and TRBJ1-3, with 7 bases matching TRBD1. CDR3 size: 15 residues. Germline CDR1 MNHEY, CDR2 SVGAGI. Trimming at V came to 6 bases and at J to 3 bases, leaving 8 bases not matched to a gene. The DNA of the CDR3 is TGTGCCAGCAGCCCTGACAGGGCTAATGGAAACACCATATATTTT. It is translated as CASSPDRANGNTIYF.

This clone has a single count. The chain joins TRBV5-6 to TRBJ1-6; 11 bases match TRBD1. J was trimmed by 7 bases and V by 4 bases; bases with no gene match: 7. The CDR3 extends over 16 amino acids. Germline CDR1 reads SGHDT; CDR2 reads YYEEEE. The CDR3 bases are TGTGCCAGCAGCCTAGGGACAGGGGGGTTGAATTCACCCCTCCACTTT. Protein: CASSLGTGGLNSPLHF. The full variable domain, completed using reference TRBV5-6 and TRBJ1-6, is DAGVTQSPTHLIKTRGQQVTLRCSPKSGHDTVSWYQQALGQGPQFIFQYYEEEERQRGNFPDRFSGHQFPNYSSELNVNALLLGDSALYLCASSLGTGGLNSPLHFGNGTRLTVT.